Listed here are 27 T cell receptor beta chains from one sample, sequenced in a study of blood T cell repertoires in COVID-19. The table came from immunoSEQ multiplex PCR; TCRdb's copy has only in-frame clones and leaves some out. The table shows about 170,000 clones, with approximately 84% occurring only once. Sequenced: PBMCs or T cells enriched from blood (not recorded which). The receptors here all came from a middle-aged man who had recovered from COVID-19.

As regards this clone: The sample carries other DNA sequences with the same CDR3. The chain is built from TRBV7-2 and TRBJ2-7; TRBD2 might be the D (6 bases). CDR3 length: 14 amino acids. The V end lost 1 base, the J end lost 4 bases, and 11 bases lay between the germline ends. Germline-derived CDR1 and CDR2 are SGHTA and FQGNSA. In nucleotides, the CDR3 is TGTGCCAGCAGCTTAGTTGGAGGGGCGTACGAGCAGTACTTC. As protein: CASSLVGGAYEQYF.

The V call is TRBV30, the J call TRBJ1-1, with D unresolved. The length of the CDR3 is 12 residues. The ends were cut back, 0 bases at V and 5 bases at J, with 7 bases in the middle. Germline-derived CDR1 and CDR2 are GTSNPN and SVGIG (reference sequence). CDR3 amino acids: CAWSVKLTEAFF. In DNA form, the CDR3 reads TGTGCCTGGAGTGTAAAGCTTACTGAAGCTTTCTTT. Variable domain in full (rest from reference TRBV30 and TRBJ1-1): SQTIHQWPATLVQPVGSPLSLECTVEGTSNPNLYWYRQAAGRGLQLLFYSVGIGQISSEVPQNLSASRPQDRQFILSSKKLLLSDSGFYLCAWSVKLTEAFFGQGTRLTVV.

The chain uses TRBV5-4 and TRBJ2-5, with 7 bases identical to TRBD1. The V segment lost 0 bases and the J segment 4 bases; nucleotides outside the gene matches: 3. The CDR3 extends over 14 amino acids. Germline CDR1 reads SGHNT; CDR2 reads YYREEE (reference sequence). The DNA for the CDR3 is TGTGCCAGCAGCTTGGAAGGGGGCACAGAGACCCAGTACTTC. Its translation is CASSLEGGTETQYF.

The chain combines TRBV5-1 with TRBJ2-7, with TRBD2 as a possible D gene (5 bases). The CDR3 sequence is 12 residues long. Between the trimmed V and J ends, which lost 8 bases and 2 bases, there was a span of 11 bases. Looked up from germline, CDR1 is SGHRS and CDR2 is YFSETQ. The CDR3 spells CASLDSTYEQYF. The CDR3 region has the DNA TGCGCCAGTCTGGACTCGACCTACGAGCAGTACTTC.

Points on this clone: Compared with germline, one end of the junction differs, possibly owing to a read error. The V and J genes are TRBV12-3 or TRBV12-4 and TRBJ2-1, with D perhaps matching TRBD1 (5 bases). The CDR3 runs to 12 residues. The CDR3 DNA follows: TGTGCCAGCAGTTTGACGTATGATTACAGGATCTTC. Encoded protein: CASSLTYDYRIF.

The CDR3 sequence: CASSLQGSDTQYF. The CDR3 nucleotides are TGTGCCAGCAGCTTACAGGGCTCAGATACGCAGTATTTT. The V call is TRBV7-3, the J call TRBJ2-3, with D maybe TRBD1 (5 bases). CDR1 is SGHTA and CDR2 is FQGTGA in the germline V gene. The CDR3 length is 13 residues. Trimming shortened V by 2 bases and J by 4 bases, and 7 bases separated the two germline ends.

The rearrangement uses TRBV29-1 and TRBJ2-5; 10 bases match TRBD1. Germline CDR1 is SQVTM and CDR2 is ANQGSEA. V shed 2 bases and J 6 bases; nucleotides not matched to a gene: 6. The CDR3 spans 14 residues. The CDR3 sequence: CSVERDRGGKTQYF. The CDR3 region has the DNA TGCAGCGTTGAAAGGGACAGGGGAGGAAAGACCCAGTACTTC.

V and J are TRBV7-2 and TRBJ2-7; TRBD2 aligns across 14 bases. Germline V gene sequence: CDR1 SGHTA, CDR2 FQGNSA. The CDR3 extends over 15 amino acids. Trimming at V came to 5 bases and at J to 6 bases, leaving 6 bases not matched to a gene. CDR3 DNA: TGTGCCAGCAGCGCCAGACTAGCGGGGGGGCGCGAGCAGTACTTC. Translation: CASSARLAGGREQYF.

This chain uses TRBV5-1 with TRBJ2-1, with D possibly being TRBD2 (6 bases). This CDR3 is built from 17 residues. V lost 4 bases and J lost 0, with 17 bases in between. Germline CDR1 SGHRS, CDR2 YFSETQ. CDR3 region: CASSRWGTGLSYNEQFF. The CDR3 DNA is TGCGCCAGCAGCCGTTGGGGGACTGGACTCTCCTACAATGAGCAGTTCTTC.

V is TRBV11-2 and J is TRBJ2-7; no clear D. V was cut by 6 bases and J by 0 bases, with 6 bases left in between. The germline V gene has CDR1 SGHAT and CDR2 FQNNGV. The CDR3 totals 12 residues. CDR3 protein: CASRTHSYEQYF. CDR3 nucleotides: TGTGCCAGCAGGACACACTCCTACGAGCAGTACTTC.

The chain is built from TRBV3-1 (or the pseudogene TRBV3-2) and TRBJ2-1, with D tentatively TRBD1 (5 bases). The V end lost 4 bases, the J end lost 3 bases, and 7 bases lay between the germline ends. Per germline, CDR1 LGHDT and CDR2 YNNKEL (reference sequence). This CDR3 has 13 amino acids. The CDR3 region has the DNA TGTGCCAGCAGCCTGGGGCTCTACAATGAGCAGTTCTTC. Translating gives CASSLGLYNEQFF.

The chain couples TRBV4-1 to TRBJ1-2, with 7 nucleotides matching TRBD1. The germline V gene encodes CDR1 MGHRA and CDR2 YSYEKL. CDR3 size: 16 residues. V lost 0 bases to trimming and J lost 4 bases; unmatched junction nucleotides: 8. In DNA, the CDR3 is TGCGCCAGCAGCCAAGATCCGGGACAGAGGAGCTATGGCTACACCTTC. Protein: CASSQDPGQRSYGYTF.

This clone was seen only once. The V call is TRBV6-2 or TRBV6-3, the J call TRBJ2-5; no definite D call. The CDR3 runs to 15 residues. Germline CDR1 MNHEY, CDR2 SVGEGT. Trimming pared 0 bases from V and 5 bases from J, leaving 13 bases between. In DNA, the CDR3 is TGTGCCAGCAGTTACTCTTCGTTGGTCGGGGAGACCCAGTACTTC. Amino acids: CASSYSSLVGETQYF.

The chain joins TRBV24-1 to TRBJ2-5, with 7 bases identical to TRBD1. The CDR3 has 14 amino acids. Looked up from germline, CDR1 is KGHDR and CDR2 is SFDVKD. V lost 5 bases to trimming and J lost 3 bases; unmatched junction nucleotides: 5. DNA for the CDR3: TGTGCCACCAGTGCCAGAGGACAGGAAGAGACCCAGTACTTC. Amino acids: CATSARGQEETQYF.

The CDR3 protein is CASSQGGLGDTGELFF. As DNA, the CDR3 is TGCGCCAGCAGCCAAGGGGGGCTTGGGGACACCGGGGAGCTGTTTTTT. The rearrangement links TRBV4-1 to TRBJ2-2, with a tentative D call TRBD1 (6 bases). V was clipped by 1 base and J by 3 bases, with 12 bases between them. The germline gives CDR1 MGHRA, CDR2 YSYEKL. This CDR3 has 16 residues.

This clone was detected once. The J gene is TRBJ2-3, the V gene TRBV10-3; TRBD1 aligns across 8 bases. The V and J ends lost 6 bases and 4 bases, in that order; junction bases with no gene match: 9. Per the germline V gene, CDR1 is ENHRY and CDR2 is SYGVKD. There are 15 residues in the CDR3. The CDR3 here is CAIRSTGTGADTQYF. CDR3 bases: TGTGCCATCAGAAGCACCGGGACAGGAGCAGATACGCAGTATTTT.

The chain uses TRBV2 and TRBJ2-1, with a weak D call TRBD2 (7 bases). This CDR3 contains 14 residues. V was cut by 7 bases and J by 1 base, with 11 bases left in between. CDR1 and CDR2 (germline): SNHLY, FYNNEI. This CDR3 reads CASKAGASYNEQFF. DNA of the CDR3: TGTGCCAGCAAGGCGGGGGCGTCCTACAATGAGCAGTTCTTC. Together with reference TRBV2 and TRBJ2-1, the CDR3 gives the full variable domain: EPEVTQTPSHQVTQMGQEVILRCVPISNHLYFYWYRQILGQKVEFLVSFYNNEISEKSEIFDDQFSVERPDGSNFTLKIRSTKLEDSAMYFCASKAGASYNEQFFGPGTRLTVL.

The chain has TRBV6-2 or TRBV6-3 and TRBJ1-1; maybe TRBD1 (5 bases). CDR3 length: 14 amino acids. Trimming pared 2 bases from V and 5 bases from J, leaving 12 bases between. CDR1 is MNHEY, CDR2 SVGEGT, per germline. The CDR3 sequence: CASSYAEGRTEAFF. In nucleotides, the CDR3 is TGTGCCAGCAGTTACGCGGAGGGGAGGACTGAAGCTTTCTTT.

The rearrangement joins TRBV6-1 to TRBJ1-2; D is unresolved. The CDR3 consists of 14 residues. Germline V gene data show CDR1 as MNHNS and CDR2 as SASEGT. Trimming pared 2 bases from V and 3 bases from J, leaving 10 bases between. The CDR3 nucleotides read TGTGCCAGCAGTGAAAATGGGCAGGACTATGGCTACACCTTC. Translated, it gives CASSENGQDYGYTF.

The CDR3 region is CASSLEGVGPFF. The DNA for the CDR3 is TGTGCCAGCAGCTTGGAAGGGGTTGGGCCTTTCTTT. V gene TRBV5-6 combines with J gene TRBJ1-1, with D perhaps matching TRBD1 (5 bases). There are 12 residues in the CDR3. The V and J ends lost 0 bases and 12 bases respectively, with 12 bases between them. The V gene's germline CDR1 is SGHDT and CDR2 YYEEEE.

This chain links TRBV14 with TRBJ1-4; D is uncertain. In germline, CDR1 is SGHDN, CDR2 FVKESK. The CDR3 is made up of 18 amino acids. Trimming pared 0 bases from V and 8 bases from J, leaving 22 bases between. This CDR3 is CASSQDGRARGKREKLFF. The CDR3 DNA sequence: TGTGCCAGCAGCCAAGATGGGCGGGCCCGAGGAAAGCGGGAAAAACTGTTTTTT.

V and J are TRBV12-3 or TRBV12-4 and TRBJ1-2, with D possibly matching TRBD1 (5 bases). Trimming cost V 3 bases and J 2 bases, with 7 bases left between them. This CDR3 has 13 residues. CDR3 in amino acids: CASSLQGNYGYTF. DNA for the CDR3: TGTGCCAGCAGTTTGCAGGGAAACTATGGCTACACCTTC.

The chain recombines TRBV28 with TRBJ2-1; D perhaps matches TRBD1 (7 bases). This CDR3 has 15 amino acids. V was pared by 6 bases and J by 4 bases, with 16 bases between. CDR1 is MDHEN and CDR2 is SYDVKM in the germline V gene. In nucleotides, the CDR3 is TGTGCCAGCAGCCGGACAGGTGGGGGGTACAATGAGCAGTTCTTC. As protein: CASSRTGGGYNEQFF.

The genes are TRBV3-1 (or the pseudogene TRBV3-2) and TRBJ2-1; TRBD2 matches at 8 bases. Germline lookup yields CDR1 LGHDT and CDR2 YNNKEL (reference sequence). This CDR3 region has 16 residues. V lost 4 bases and J lost 6; bases outside the gene matches: 11. CDR3 loop: CASSLPGTRTGNEQFF. CDR3 bases: TGTGCCAGCAGCCTCCCCGGGACTAGAACGGGCAATGAGCAGTTCTTC.

J is TRBJ2-7 and V is TRBV5-1; weak D call: TRBD1 (5 bases). The V gene's germline CDR1 is SGHRS and CDR2 YFSETQ. Trimming removed 0 bases from V and 3 bases from J, with 10 bases in between. CDR3 length equals 14 residues. The CDR3 DNA reads TGCGCCAGCAGCTTGGATTCAGGGAACTACGAGCAGTACTTC. This codes for CASSLDSGNYEQYF.

This clone appeared once. J is TRBJ1-5 and V is TRBV19, with D unclear. From germline, CDR1 is LNHDA and CDR2 SQIVND (reference sequence). CDR3 length: 16 amino acids. The V gene lost 3 bases and the J gene lost 2 bases, with 14 bases spanning the gap. CDR3 protein: CASSMFAGMGNQPQHF. The CDR3 DNA is TGTGCCAGTAGTATGTTTGCGGGTATGGGCAATCAGCCCCAGCATTTT.

The V gene is TRBV7-9, the J gene TRBJ1-1, with D possibly being TRBD1 (5 bases). V was trimmed by 2 bases and J by 3 bases, leaving 10 bases between them. Per the germline V gene, CDR1 is SEHNR and CDR2 is FQNEAQ (reference sequence). This CDR3 is 14 amino acids long. CDR3 in amino acids: CASSLQGGHTEAFF. CDR3 bases: TGTGCCAGCAGCTTACAGGGAGGGCACACTGAAGCTTTCTTT.